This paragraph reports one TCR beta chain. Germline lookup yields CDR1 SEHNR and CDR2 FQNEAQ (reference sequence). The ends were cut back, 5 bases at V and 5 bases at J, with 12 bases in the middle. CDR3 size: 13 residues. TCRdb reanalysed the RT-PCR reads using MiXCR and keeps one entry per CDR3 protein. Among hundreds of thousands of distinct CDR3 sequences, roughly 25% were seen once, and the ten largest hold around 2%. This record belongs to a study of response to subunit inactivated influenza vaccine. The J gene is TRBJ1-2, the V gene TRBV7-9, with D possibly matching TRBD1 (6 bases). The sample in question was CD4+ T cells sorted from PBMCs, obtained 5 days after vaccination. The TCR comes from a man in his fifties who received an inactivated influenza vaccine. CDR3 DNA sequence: TGTGCCAGCAGCCTAACAGGGAAGTATGGCTACACCTTC. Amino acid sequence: CASSLTGKYGYTF.